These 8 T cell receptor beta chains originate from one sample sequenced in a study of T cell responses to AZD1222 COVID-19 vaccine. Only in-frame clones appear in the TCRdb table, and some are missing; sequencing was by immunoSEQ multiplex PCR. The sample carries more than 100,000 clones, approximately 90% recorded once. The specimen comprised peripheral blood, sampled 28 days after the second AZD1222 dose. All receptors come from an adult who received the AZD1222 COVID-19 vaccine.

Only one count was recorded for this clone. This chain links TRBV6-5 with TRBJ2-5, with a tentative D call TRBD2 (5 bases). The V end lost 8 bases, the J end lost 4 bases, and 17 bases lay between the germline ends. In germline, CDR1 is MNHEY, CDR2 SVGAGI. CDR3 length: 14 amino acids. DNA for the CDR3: TGTGCCAGCCGGGCTAGCCGATCCGGAGAGACCCAGTACTTC. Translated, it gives CASRASRSGETQYF.

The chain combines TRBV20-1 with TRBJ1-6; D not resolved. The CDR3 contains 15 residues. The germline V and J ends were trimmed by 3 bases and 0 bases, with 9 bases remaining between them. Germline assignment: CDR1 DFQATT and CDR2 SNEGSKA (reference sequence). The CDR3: CSASSGSSYNSPLHF. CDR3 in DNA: TGCAGTGCTAGTTCCGGGAGCTCCTATAATTCACCCCTCCACTTT.

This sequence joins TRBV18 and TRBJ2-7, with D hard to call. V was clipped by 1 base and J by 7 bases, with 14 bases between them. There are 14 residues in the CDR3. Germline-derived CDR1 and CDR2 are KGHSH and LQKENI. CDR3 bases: TGTGCCAGCTCACCACGGGGTCCCTACGGAGAGCAGTACTTC. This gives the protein CASSPRGPYGEQYF.

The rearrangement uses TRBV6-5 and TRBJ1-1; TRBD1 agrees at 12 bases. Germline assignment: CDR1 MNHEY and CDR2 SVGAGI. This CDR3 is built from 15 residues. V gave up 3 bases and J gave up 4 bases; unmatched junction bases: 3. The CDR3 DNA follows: TGTGCCAGCAGTTATGGGACAGGGGGCTTCACTGAAGCTTTCTTT. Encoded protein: CASSYGTGGFTEAFF.

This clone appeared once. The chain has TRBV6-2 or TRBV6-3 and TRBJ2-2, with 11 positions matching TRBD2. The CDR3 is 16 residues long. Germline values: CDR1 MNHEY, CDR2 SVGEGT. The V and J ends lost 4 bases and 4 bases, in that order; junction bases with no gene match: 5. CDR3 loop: CASSLRLAGTTGELFF. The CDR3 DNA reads TGTGCCAGCAGTTTAAGACTAGCGGGGACCACCGGGGAGCTGTTTTTT.

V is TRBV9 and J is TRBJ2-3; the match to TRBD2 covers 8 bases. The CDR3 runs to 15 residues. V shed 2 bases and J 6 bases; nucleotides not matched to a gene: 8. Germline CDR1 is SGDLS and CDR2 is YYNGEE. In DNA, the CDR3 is TGTGCCAGCAGCGTGGTTAGCGGGGAGACCGATACGCAGTATTTT. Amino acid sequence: CASSVVSGETDTQYF.

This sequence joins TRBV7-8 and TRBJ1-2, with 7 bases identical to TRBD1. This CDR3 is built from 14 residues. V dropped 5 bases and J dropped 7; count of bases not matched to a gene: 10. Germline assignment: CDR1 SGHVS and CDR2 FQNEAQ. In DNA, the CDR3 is TGTGCCAGCAGCCCTGGGAAGGGGGCAGGTGGCTACACCTTC. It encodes CASSPGKGAGGYTF. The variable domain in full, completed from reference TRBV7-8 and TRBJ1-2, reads GAGVSQSPRYKVAKRGQDVALRCDPISGHVSLFWYQQALGQGPEFLTYFQNEAQLDKSGLPSDRFFAERPEGSVSTLKIQRTQQEDSAVYLCASSPGKGAGGYTFGSGTRLTVV.

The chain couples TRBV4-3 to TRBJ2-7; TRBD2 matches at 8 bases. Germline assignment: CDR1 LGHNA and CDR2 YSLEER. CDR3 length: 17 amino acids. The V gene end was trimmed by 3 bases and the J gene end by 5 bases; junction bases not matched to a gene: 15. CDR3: CASSQGVSNGRVNEQYF. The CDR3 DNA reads TGCGCCAGCAGCCAGGGGGTCTCAAACGGGAGGGTCAACGAGCAGTACTTC.